This T cell receptor (beta chain) originates from a study of radiotherapy plus CTLA-4 blockade in lung cancer. To note about this clone: Its antigen remains unknown. The sample holds other DNA sequences that translate to the same CDR3.

The study, taken as a whole, reports: Early blood T cell clone dynamics reportedly forecast response best, with interferon-beta.

The protocol was immunoSEQ multiplex PCR, while the TCRdb copy is restricted to in-frame clones and leaves out a portion. Of 60,000 or so clones detected, 77% appear once; the ten largest clones hold roughly 4%. With 6 bases clipped from V and 0 bases from J, the junction kept 4 bases outside the gene matches. Germline V gene sequence: CDR1 MDHEN, CDR2 SYDVKM. This CDR3 region has 14 residues. This clonotype was obtained from a human donor with non-small cell lung cancer who had a partial response to radiotherapy plus ipilimumab. The specimen comprised peripheral blood, sampled from a patient treated with radiotherapy plus ipilimumab. The genes are TRBV28 and TRBJ1-1, with 7 bases aligning to TRBD1. The CDR3 spells CASRTGIMNTEAFF. The CDR3 DNA is TGTGCCAGCAGGACAGGGATAATGAACACTGAAGCTTTCTTT.